This entry describes one TCR beta chain. Before thyroid surgery, none of the patients had received any treatment. TCRdb re-processed the PCR reads through MiXCR. The table shows approximately 6,300 clones, with roughly 35% occurring only once. This sample was taken from a study of metastatic and nonmetastatic thyroid tumors. There are 18 residues in the CDR3. Germline values: CDR1 SGHDT, CDR2 YYEEEE. V lost 1 base to trimming and J lost 3 bases, with 20 bases between them. The TCR originated in a male donor with papillary thyroid cancer or a benign thyroid nodule (not recorded which). Some clones in this sample may be carry-over from other donors' samples. The source material was adjacent normal tissue. The chain employs TRBV5-6 and TRBJ2-1; tentatively, D is TRBD1 or TRBD2 (6 bases each). The CDR3 nucleotides read TGTGCCAGCAGCTTGTTTTTCGGGGCTAGGGGGGTCTACAATGAGCAGTTCTTC. The encoded protein is CASSLFFGARGVYNEQFF. The entire variable domain, with the rest obtained from reference TRBV5-6 and TRBJ2-1, is as follows: DAGVTQSPTHLIKTRGQQVTLRCSPKSGHDTVSWYQQALGQGPQFIFQYYEEEERQRGNFPDRFSGHQFPNYSSELNVNALLLGDSALYLCASSLFFGARGVYNEQFFGPGTRLTVL.